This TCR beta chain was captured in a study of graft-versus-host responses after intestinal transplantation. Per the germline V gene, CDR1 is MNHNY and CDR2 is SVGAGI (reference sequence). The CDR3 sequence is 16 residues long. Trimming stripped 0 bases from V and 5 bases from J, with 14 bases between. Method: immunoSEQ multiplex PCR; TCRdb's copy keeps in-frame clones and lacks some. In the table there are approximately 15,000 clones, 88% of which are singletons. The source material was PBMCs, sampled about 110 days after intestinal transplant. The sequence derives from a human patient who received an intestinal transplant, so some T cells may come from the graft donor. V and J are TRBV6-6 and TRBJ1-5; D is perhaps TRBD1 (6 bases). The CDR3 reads CASSYSPRGIHQPQHF. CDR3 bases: TGTGCCAGCAGTTACTCGCCCAGGGGAATTCATCAGCCCCAGCATTTT.